The T cell receptor (beta chain) under discussion was sequenced for a study of identical twins. This clonotype was recorded a few times. The CDR3 is 18 residues long. Germline CDR1 is LGHDT and CDR2 is YNNKEL (reference sequence). The J segment lost 1 base and the V segment lost 4 bases, leaving 12 bases of the junction unmatched. TCRdb reprocessed the 5' RACE reads via MiXCR and lists one record per CDR3 protein. The table includes a few hundred thousand distinct CDR3 sequences, 13% to 15% detected once. The data were also submitted as part of a second study, on yellow fever vaccine responses in identical twins.

V is TRBV3-1 and J is TRBJ2-5; TRBD2 matches at 10 bases. The sample comprised CD4+ T cells sorted from blood. This clonotype was obtained from a woman under 30 in good health. CDR3 protein: CASSPTPRLAGIQETQYF. CDR3 DNA sequence: TGTGCCAGCAGCCCTACCCCTCGACTAGCGGGTATCCAAGAGACCCAGTACTTC.